This TCR beta chain derives from a study of CD8 T cells in Susac syndrome. The germline gives CDR1 GTSNPN, CDR2 SVGIG (reference sequence). V was trimmed by 5 bases and J by 1 base, leaving 19 bases between them. The CDR3 covers 16 residues. Reverse transcription of roughly 0.45 to 1 ug RNA was performed with random hexamers. Via MiXCR, TCRdb re-called the immunoSEQ multiplex PCR reads, giving one row per CDR3 protein. The table records more than 55,000 distinct CDR3 sequences, under 96% of them present only once. This receptor was identified in a human donor with multiple sclerosis. Sequencing input: CD4+ T cells from PBMCs. The V gene is TRBV30, the J gene TRBJ2-3; D is perhaps TRBD1 (5 bases). The CDR3 region has the DNA TGTGCCTGGGGGGAAGGGGTCACTCAACGCACAGATACGCAGTATTTT. Its protein is CAWGEGVTQRTDTQYF.